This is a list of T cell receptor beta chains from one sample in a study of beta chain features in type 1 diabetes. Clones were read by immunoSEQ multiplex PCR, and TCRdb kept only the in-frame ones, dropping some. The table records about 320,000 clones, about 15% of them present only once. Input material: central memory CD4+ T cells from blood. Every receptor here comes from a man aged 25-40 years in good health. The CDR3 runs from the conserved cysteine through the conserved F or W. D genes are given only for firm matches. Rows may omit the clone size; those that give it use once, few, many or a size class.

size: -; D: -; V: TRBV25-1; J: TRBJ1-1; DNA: TGTGCCAGCAGTGTGGGGCTGAACACTGAAGCTTTCTTT; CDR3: CASSVGLNTEAFF
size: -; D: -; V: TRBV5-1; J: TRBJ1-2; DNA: TGCGCCAGCAGCCCGGATTTAGGTGCCTCTAACTATGGCTACACCTTC; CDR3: CASSPDLGASNYGYTF
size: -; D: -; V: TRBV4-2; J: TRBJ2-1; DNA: TGTGCCAGCAGCCAAGAAGGGAGTCAAGGGTACAATGAGCAGTTCTTC; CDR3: CASSQEGSQGYNEQFF
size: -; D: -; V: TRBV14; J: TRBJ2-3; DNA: TGTGCCAGCAGCCAAGTCGGGCAACCGACAGATACGCAGTATTTT; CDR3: CASSQVGQPTDTQYF
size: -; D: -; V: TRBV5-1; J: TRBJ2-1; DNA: TGCGCCAGCAGCTTGGGACAGTACAATGAGCAGTTCTTC; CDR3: CASSLGQYNEQFF
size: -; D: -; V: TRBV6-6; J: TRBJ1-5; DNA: TGTGCCAGCAGTTACCCTGGGGGGAAACAGCCCCAGCATTTT; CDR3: CASSYPGGKQPQHF
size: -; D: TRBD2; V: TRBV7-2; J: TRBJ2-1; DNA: TGTGCCAGCAGGGATCCGGGACTACATATTTACAATGAGCAGTTCTTC; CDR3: CASRDPGLHIYNEQFF
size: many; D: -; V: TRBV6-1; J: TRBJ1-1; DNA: TGTGCCAGCAGTGAAAACCGGGGAGCTTTCTTT; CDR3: CASSENRGAFF
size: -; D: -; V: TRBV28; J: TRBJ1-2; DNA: TGTGCCAGCAGCGTAGGGACCTCCTATGGCTACACCTTC; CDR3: CASSVGTSYGYTF
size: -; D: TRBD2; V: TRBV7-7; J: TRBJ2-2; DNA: TGTGCTAGCAGCTTATCGGGACTAGCGGACCAAACCGGGGAGCTGTTTTTT; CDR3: CASSLSGLADQTGELFF
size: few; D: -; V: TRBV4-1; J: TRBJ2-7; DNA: TGCGCCAGCAGCCAAAGACAAGACTACGAGCAGTACTTC; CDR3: CASSQRQDYEQYF
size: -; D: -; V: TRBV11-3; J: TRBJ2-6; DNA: TGTGCCAGCAGCTTAGGGGGCCGCTCTGGGGCCAACGTCCTGACTTTC; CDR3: CASSLGGRSGANVLTF
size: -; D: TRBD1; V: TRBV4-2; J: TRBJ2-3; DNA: TGTGCCAGCAGCCTTGGACAGGGGACAGATACGCAGTATTTT; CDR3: CASSLGQGTDTQYF
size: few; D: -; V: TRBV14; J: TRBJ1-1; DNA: TGTGCCAGCAGCCAAGATCTGGAAGCTTTCTTT; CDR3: CASSQDLEAFF
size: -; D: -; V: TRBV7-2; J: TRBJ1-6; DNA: TGTGCCAGCAGCTTAGACAGTAATTCACCCCTCCACTTT; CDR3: CASSLDSNSPLHF
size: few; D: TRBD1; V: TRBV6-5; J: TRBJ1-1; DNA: TGTGCCAGCAGCCGACAGGGGGCCATGAACACTGAAGCTTTCTTT; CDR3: CASSRQGAMNTEAFF
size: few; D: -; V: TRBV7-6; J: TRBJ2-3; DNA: TGTGCCAGCAGCTTAGCGGGACTGCGCACAGATACGCAGTATTTT; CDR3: CASSLAGLRTDTQYF
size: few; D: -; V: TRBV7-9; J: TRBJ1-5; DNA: TGTGCCAGCAGCTTAGACGACAGACCCCAGCATTTT; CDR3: CASSLDDRPQHF
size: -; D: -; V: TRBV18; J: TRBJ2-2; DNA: TGTGCCAGCTCACCATGGGACACCGGGGAGCTGTTTTTT; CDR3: CASSPWDTGELFF
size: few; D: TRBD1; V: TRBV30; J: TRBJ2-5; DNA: TGTGCCTGGGAGCCCGGGACAGGATATACCCAGTACTTC; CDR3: CAWEPGTGYTQYF
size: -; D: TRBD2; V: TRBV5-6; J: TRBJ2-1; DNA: TGTGCCAGCAGCTTGACTAGCGGGAGCTACAATGAGCAGTTCTTC; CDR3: CASSLTSGSYNEQFF
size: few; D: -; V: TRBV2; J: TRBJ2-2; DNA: TGTGCCAGCAACGGGGCTAGCGACACCGGGGAGCTGTTTTTT; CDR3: CASNGASDTGELFF
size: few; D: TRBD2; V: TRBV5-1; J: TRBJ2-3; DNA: TGCGCCAGCGGTGCTAGCGGGAACACAGATACGCAGTATTTT; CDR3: CASGASGNTDTQYF
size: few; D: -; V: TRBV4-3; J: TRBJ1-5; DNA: TGCGCCAGCAGCCAAGTCCGGGACTCACGACAGCCCCAGCATTTT; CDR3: CASSQVRDSRQPQHF
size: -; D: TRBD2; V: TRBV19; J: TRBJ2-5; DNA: TGTGCCAGTAGTATATCTCTAGCGGGTACAGGGTCAGAGACCCAGTACTTC; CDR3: CASSISLAGTGSETQYF
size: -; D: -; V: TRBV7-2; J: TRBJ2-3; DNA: TGTGCCAGCAGCTCCCAGGGGCGACAGTTCTTCACAGATACGCAGTATTTT; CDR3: CASSSQGRQFFTDTQYF
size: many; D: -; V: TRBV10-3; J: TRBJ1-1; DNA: TGTGCCATCAGCCGACAGCCGAGCACTGAAGCTTTCTTT; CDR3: CAISRQPSTEAFF
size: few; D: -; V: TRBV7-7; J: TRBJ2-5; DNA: TGTGCTAGCAGCTTTGGGGGGATGGAGACCCAGTACTTC; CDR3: CASSFGGMETQYF
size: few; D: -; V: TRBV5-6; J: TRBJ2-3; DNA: TGTGCCAGCAGGCAGTTAGGCGCTGATACGCAGTATTTT; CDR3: CASRQLGADTQYF
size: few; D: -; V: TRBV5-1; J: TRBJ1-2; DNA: TGCGCCAGCAGCGACGCGACAGATCCTAACTATGGCTACACCTTC; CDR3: CASSDATDPNYGYTF
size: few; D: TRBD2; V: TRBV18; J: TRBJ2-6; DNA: TGTGCCAGCTCACCCATGGGGTGGACTAGGGCCGGGGCCAACGTCCTGACTTTC; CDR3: CASSPMGWTRAGANVLTF
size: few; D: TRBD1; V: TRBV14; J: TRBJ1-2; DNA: TGTGCCAGCAGCCAGGACCCGGGACAGGGGGCGAACTATGGCTACACCTTC; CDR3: CASSQDPGQGANYGYTF
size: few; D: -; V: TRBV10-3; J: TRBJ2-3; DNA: TGTGCCATCGGGGCTCGCACAGATACGCAGTATTTT; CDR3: CAIGARTDTQYF
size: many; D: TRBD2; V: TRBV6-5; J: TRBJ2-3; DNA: TGTGCCAGCAGCCCCGGGGGGGGCGGCACAGATACGCAGTATTTT; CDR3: CASSPGGGGTDTQYF
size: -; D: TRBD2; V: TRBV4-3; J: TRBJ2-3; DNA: TGCGCCAGCAGCCAAGATAGTGCGGGGGGACTCACAGATACGCAGTATTTT; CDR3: CASSQDSAGGLTDTQYF
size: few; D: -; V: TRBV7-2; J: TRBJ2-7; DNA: TGTGCCAGCAGCCCCCGGGCCCGGCACGAGCAGTACTTC; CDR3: CASSPRARHEQYF
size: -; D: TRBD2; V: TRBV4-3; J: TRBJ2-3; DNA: TGCGCCAGCAGCCAGCCTGGGGCGGGAGGGCCCGCAGATACGCAGTATTTT; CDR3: CASSQPGAGGPADTQYF
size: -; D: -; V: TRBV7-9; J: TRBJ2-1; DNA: TGTGCCAGCAGCCCCTCCAAACCCTTCGGATACAATGAGCAGTTCTTC; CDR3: CASSPSKPFGYNEQFF
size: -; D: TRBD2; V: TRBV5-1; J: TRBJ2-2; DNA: TGCGCCAGCAGCTGGGGACTAGCGGGTCTCCGGAACACCGGGGAGCTGTTTTTT; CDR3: CASSWGLAGLRNTGELFF
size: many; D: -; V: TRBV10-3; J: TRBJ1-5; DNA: TGTGCCATCAGCACCTTGACTGGTCAGCCCCAGCATTTT; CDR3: CAISTLTGQPQHF
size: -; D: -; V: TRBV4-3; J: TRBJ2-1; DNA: TGCGCCAGCAGCCAAGATCTTGGGGGCTACAATGAGCAGTTCTTC; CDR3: CASSQDLGGYNEQFF
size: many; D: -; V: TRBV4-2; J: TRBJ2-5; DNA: TGTGCCAGCAGCCAAACAGATAGGGGAGAGACCCAGTACTTC; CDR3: CASSQTDRGETQYF
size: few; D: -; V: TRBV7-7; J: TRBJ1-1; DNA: TGTGCCAGCAGCTTCGGGCAGCGACCCTCCACTGAAGCTTTCTTT; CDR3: CASSFGQRPSTEAFF
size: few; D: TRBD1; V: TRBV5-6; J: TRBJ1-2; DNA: TGTGCCAGCAGCCCCGGGACAGACAAAGGCTACACCTTC; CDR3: CASSPGTDKGYTF
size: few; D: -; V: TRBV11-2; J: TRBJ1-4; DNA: TGTGCCAGCAGCTTTCCTGGGGGTTTGAGTGAAAAACTGTTTTTT; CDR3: CASSFPGGLSEKLFF
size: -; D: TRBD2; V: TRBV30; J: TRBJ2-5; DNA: TGTGCCTGGAGTGTAGCCCCGCTAGCGGGAGGGTTTGAGACCCAGTACTTC; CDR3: CAWSVAPLAGGFETQYF
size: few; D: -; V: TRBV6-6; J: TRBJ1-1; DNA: TGTGCCAGCAGTTACTTGGGGGCTGGGGACACTGAAGCTTTCTTT; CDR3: CASSYLGAGDTEAFF
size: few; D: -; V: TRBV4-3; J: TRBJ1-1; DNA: TGCGCCAGCAGCCATGATCAGGGAACTGAAGCTTTCTTT; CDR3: CASSHDQGTEAFF